This T cell receptor beta chain was sequenced for a study of blood T cell repertoires in COVID-19. Study-wide context: Acute and convalescent COVID-19 specimens originated in the United States, Italy and Spain. The cDNA or gDNA used as material had been derived from T cells, B-cell-depleted T cells, or PBMCs.

In the source study's methods: Scientists estimated how many nucleated cells there were by amplifying reference gene primers. This table comes from immunoSEQ multiplex PCR, and its TCRdb copy is limited to in-frame clones, with some not included. V and J calls plus clone size are reproduced from that table; the DNA served to infer D and trimming. The table includes 240,000 or so clones, around 90% detected once. Germline assignment: CDR1 MNHEY and CDR2 SMNVEV (reference sequence). This CDR3 is 15 amino acids long. Trimming cost V 3 bases and J 4 bases; bases outside gene matches: 7. V usage is TRBV27 and J usage is TRBJ1-2; 8 nucleotides line up with TRBD1. Sequenced sample: peripheral blood. The sequence was obtained from a man between 60 and 75 years old who had recovered from COVID-19. CDR3 nucleotide sequence: TGTGCCAGCAGTTTTAGGGACAGGAGCTCCTATGGCTACACCTTC. Protein: CASSFRDRSSYGYTF.